The 2 T cell receptor beta chains reported below all come from one sample, sequenced in a study of blood T cell repertoires in COVID-19. Here immunoSEQ multiplex PCR was the method, and the copy in TCRdb shows in-frame clones only, minus some. The data hold under 250,000 clones, with roughly 82% observed a single time. The sample taken for sequencing was peripheral blood. Receptor source: a woman aged 80 or over with COVID-19, enrolled during active disease.

This chain joins TRBV7-9 and TRBJ1-1; the D is unclear. Deletions cut 5 bases from V and 1 base from J, with 17 bases between. Germline V gene lookup returns CDR1 SEHNR and CDR2 FQNEAQ (reference sequence). CDR3 length equals 16 residues. The CDR3 spells CASSLVPGNQNTEAFF. Written as DNA, the CDR3 is TGTGCCAGCAGCCTTGTCCCCGGTAATCAGAACACTGAAGCTTTCTTT.

The rearrangement uses TRBV4-2 and TRBJ2-7; D unclear. Trimming removed 1 base from V and 4 bases from J, with 8 bases in between. The CDR3 is 13 amino acids. Germline V CDR1 and CDR2: LGHNA, YNFKEQ. The CDR3 DNA sequence: TGTGCCAGCAGCCAAGCTTCCCGTTACGAGCAGTACTTC. This sequence encodes CASSQASRYEQYF.